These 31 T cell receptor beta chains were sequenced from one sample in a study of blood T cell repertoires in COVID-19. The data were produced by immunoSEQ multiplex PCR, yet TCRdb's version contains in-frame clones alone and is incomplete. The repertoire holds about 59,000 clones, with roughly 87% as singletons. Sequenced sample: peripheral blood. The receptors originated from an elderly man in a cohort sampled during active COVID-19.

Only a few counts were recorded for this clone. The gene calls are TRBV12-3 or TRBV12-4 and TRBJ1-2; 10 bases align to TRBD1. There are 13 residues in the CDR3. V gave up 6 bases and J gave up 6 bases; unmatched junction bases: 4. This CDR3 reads CASRDRGLDGYTF. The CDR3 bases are TGTGCCAGCAGGGACAGGGGGTTGGATGGCTACACCTTC.

CDR3 coding DNA: TGTGCCAGTAGTCTCGGACAGGGGCACTCCTACGAGCAGTACTTC. This codes for CASSLGQGHSYEQYF. The V call is TRBV19, the J call TRBJ2-7; 9 bases line up with TRBD1. Per germline, CDR1 LNHDA and CDR2 SQIVND (reference sequence). V was pared by 5 bases and J by 0 bases, with 5 bases of the junction left unmatched. The CDR3 is 15 amino acids.

This CDR3 reads CASTPGGAGRNTEAFF. As DNA, the CDR3 is TGTGCCAGCACTCCTGGGGGGGCAGGGAGGAACACTGAAGCTTTCTTT. This chain joins TRBV2 and TRBJ1-1, with a tentative D call TRBD1 (6 bases). Germline assignment: CDR1 SNHLY and CDR2 FYNNEI. V lost 7 bases to trimming and J lost 1 base, with 19 bases between them. The CDR3 runs 16 residues. Supplemented by reference TRBV2 and TRBJ1-1, the full variable domain reads EPEVTQTPSHQVTQMGQEVILRCVPISNHLYFYWYRQILGQKVEFLVSFYNNEISEKSEIFDDQFSVERPDGSNFTLKIRSTKLEDSAMYFCASTPGGAGRNTEAFFGQGTRLTVV.

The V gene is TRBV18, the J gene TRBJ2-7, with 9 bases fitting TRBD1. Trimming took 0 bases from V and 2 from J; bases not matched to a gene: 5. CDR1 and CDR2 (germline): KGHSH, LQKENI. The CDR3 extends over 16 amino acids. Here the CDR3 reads CASSPPAGQGAYEQYF. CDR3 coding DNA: TGTGCCAGCTCACCACCGGCGGGACAGGGAGCCTACGAGCAGTACTTC.

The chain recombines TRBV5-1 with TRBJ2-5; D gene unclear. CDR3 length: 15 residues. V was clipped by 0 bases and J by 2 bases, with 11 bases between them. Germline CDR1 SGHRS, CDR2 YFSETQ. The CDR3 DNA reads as TGCGCCAGCAGCTTGGCCGGCCAGCGACAAGAGACCCAGTACTTC. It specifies CASSLAGQRQETQYF.

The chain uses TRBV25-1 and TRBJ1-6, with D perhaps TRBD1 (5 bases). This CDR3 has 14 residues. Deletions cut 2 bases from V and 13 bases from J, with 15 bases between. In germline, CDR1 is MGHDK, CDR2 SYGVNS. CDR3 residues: CASSEGTVAGPLHF. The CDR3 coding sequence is TGTGCCAGCAGTGAAGGGACCGTAGCGGGGCCCCTCCACTTT.

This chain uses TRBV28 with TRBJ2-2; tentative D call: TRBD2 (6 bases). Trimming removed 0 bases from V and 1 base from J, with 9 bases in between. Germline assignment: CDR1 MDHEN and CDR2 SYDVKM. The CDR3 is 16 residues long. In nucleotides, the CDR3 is TGTGCCAGCAGTTTATGGCGGGGCCTGAACACCGGGGAGCTGTTTTTT. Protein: CASSLWRGLNTGELFF.

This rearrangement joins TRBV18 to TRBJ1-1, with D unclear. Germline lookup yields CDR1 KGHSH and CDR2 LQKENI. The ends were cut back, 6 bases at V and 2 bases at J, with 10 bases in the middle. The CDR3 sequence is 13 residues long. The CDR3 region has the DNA TGTGCCAGCTCCAAGGCGGGAAACACTGAAGCTTTCTTT. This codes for CASSKAGNTEAFF.

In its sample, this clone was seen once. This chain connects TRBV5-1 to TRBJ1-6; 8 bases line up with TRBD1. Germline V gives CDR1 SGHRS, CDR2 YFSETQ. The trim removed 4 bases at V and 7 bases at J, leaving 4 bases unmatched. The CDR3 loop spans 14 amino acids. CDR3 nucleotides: TGCGCCAGCAGCCAGACAGGGGCCAATTCACCCCTCCACTTT. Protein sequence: CASSQTGANSPLHF.

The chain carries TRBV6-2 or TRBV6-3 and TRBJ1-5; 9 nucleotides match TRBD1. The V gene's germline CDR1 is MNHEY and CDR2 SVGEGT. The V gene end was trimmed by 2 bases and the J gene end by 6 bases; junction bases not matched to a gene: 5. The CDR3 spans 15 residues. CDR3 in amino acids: CASSYRDRGTQPQHF. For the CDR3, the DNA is TGTGCCAGCAGTTACAGAGACAGGGGGACTCAGCCCCAGCATTTT.

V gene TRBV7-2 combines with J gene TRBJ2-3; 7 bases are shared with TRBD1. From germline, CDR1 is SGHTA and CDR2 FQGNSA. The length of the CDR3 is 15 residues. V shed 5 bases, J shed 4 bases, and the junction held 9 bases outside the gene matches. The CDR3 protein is CASSTRRQGSDTQYF. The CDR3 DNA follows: TGTGCCAGCAGCACACGGCGACAGGGCTCAGATACGCAGTATTTT.

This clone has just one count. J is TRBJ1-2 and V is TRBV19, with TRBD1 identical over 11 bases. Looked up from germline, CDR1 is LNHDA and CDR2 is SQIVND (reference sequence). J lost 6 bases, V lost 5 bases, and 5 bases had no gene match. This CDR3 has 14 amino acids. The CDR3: CASSFGQGANGYTF. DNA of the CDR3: TGTGCCAGTAGTTTCGGACAGGGGGCTAATGGCTACACCTTC.

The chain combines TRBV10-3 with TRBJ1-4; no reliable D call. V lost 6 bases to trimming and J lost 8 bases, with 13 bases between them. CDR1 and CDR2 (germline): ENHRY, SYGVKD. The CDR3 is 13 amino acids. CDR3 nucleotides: TGTGCCATCAGCGGGGTACAAGAGGAAAAACTGTTTTTT. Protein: CAISGVQEEKLFF.

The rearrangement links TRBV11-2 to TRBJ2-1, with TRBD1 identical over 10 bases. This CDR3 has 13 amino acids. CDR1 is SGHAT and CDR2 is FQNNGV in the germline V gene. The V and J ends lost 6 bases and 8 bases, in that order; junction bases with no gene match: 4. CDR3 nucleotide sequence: TGTGCCAGCAGGGGACAGGGGTCGGATGAGCAGTTCTTC. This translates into CASRGQGSDEQFF.

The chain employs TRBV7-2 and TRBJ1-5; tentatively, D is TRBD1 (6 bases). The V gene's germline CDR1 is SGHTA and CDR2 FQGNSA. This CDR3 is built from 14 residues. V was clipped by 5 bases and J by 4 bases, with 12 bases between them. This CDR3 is CASSQGGGNQPQHF. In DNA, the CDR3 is TGTGCCAGCAGCCAAGGGGGGGGGAATCAGCCCCAGCATTTT.

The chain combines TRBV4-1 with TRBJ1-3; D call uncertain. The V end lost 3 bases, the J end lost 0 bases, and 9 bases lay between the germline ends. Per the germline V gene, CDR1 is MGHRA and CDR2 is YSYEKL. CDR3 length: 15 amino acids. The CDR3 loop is CASSQRELSGNTIYF. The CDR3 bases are TGCGCCAGCAGCCAGAGGGAACTCTCTGGAAACACCATATATTTT.

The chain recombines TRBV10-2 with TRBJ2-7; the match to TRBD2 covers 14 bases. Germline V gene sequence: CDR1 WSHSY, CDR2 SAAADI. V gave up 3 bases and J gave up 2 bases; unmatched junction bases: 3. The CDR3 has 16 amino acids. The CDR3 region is CASSETTSGRAYEQYF. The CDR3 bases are TGCGCCAGCAGTGAAACGACTAGCGGGAGGGCCTACGAGCAGTACTTC.

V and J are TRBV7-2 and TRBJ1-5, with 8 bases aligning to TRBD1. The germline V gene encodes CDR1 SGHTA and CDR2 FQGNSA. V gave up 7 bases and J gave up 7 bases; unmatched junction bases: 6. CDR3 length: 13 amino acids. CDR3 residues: CASTFTGGQPQHF. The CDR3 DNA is TGTGCCAGCACTTTCACAGGGGGACAGCCCCAGCATTTT.

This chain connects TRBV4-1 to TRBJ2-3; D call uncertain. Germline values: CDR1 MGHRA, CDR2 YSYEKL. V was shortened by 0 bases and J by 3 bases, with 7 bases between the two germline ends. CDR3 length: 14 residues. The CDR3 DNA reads TGCGCCAGCAGCCAAGATTCAGTAACAGATACGCAGTATTTT. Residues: CASSQDSVTDTQYF.

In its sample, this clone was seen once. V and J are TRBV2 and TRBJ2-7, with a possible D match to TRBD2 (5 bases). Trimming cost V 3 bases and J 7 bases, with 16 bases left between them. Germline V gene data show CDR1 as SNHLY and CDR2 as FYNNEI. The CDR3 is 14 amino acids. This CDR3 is CASSDGHSAGEQYF. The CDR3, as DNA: TGTGCCAGCAGTGATGGGCATAGCGCCGGAGAGCAGTACTTC.

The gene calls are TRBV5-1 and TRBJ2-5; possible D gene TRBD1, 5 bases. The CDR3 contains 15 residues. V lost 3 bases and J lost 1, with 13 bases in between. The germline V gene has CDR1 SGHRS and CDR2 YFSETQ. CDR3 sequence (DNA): TGCGCCAGCAGCTCCTGGGGCAGGGCCCAAGAGACCCAGTACTTC. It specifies CASSSWGRAQETQYF.

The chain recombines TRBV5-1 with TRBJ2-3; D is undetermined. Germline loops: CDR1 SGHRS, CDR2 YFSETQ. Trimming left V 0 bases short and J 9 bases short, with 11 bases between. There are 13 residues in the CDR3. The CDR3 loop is CASSLDFPGTQYF. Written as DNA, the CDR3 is TGCGCCAGCAGCTTGGACTTCCCAGGCACGCAGTATTTT.

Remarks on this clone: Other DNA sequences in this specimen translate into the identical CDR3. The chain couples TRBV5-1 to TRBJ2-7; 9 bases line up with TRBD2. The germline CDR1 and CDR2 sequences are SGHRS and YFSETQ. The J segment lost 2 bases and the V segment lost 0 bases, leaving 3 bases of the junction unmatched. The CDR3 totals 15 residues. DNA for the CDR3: TGCGCCAGCAGCTTGGTAGCGGGGGCAACCTACGAGCAGTACTTC. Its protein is CASSLVAGATYEQYF.

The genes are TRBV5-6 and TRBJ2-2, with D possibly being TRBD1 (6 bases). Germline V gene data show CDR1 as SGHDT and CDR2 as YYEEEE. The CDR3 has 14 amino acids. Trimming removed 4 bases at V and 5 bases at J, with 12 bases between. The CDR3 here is CASSVIQGTGELFF. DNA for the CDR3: TGTGCCAGCAGCGTGATCCAGGGGACCGGGGAGCTGTTTTTT. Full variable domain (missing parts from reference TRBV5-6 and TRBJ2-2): DAGVTQSPTHLIKTRGQQVTLRCSPKSGHDTVSWYQQALGQGPQFIFQYYEEEERQRGNFPDRFSGHQFPNYSSELNVNALLLGDSALYLCASSVIQGTGELFFGEGSRLTVL.

The DNA for the CDR3 is TGTGCCAGCAGCATGGACAGGGATGCATCCTACAATGAGCAGTTCTTC. Its protein is CASSMDRDASYNEQFF. The J gene is TRBJ2-1, the V gene TRBV7-8; 8 bases agree with TRBD1. This CDR3 is 16 amino acids long. CDR1 and CDR2 (germline): SGHVS, FQNEAQ. V dropped 5 bases and J dropped 1; count of bases not matched to a gene: 7.

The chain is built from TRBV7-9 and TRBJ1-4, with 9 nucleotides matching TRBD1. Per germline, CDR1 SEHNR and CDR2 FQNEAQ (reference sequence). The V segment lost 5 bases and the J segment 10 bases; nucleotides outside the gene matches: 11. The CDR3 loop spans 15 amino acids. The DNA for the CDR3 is TGTGCCAGCAGCCCTGGCGGGACAGGGCTGGGAAAACTGTTTTTT. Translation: CASSPGGTGLGKLFF. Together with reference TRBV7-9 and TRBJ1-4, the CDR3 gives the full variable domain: DTGVSQNPRHKITKRGQNVTFRCDPISEHNRLYWYRQTLGQGPEFLTYFQNEAQLEKSRLLSDRFSAERPKGSFSTLEIQRTEQGDSAMYLCASSPGGTGLGKLFFGSGTQLSVL.

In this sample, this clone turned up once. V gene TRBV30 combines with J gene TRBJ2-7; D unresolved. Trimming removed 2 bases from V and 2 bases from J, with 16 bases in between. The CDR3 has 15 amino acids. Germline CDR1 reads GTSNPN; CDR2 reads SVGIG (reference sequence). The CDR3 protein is CAWSPNSLRAYEQYF. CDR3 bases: TGTGCCTGGAGTCCCAACAGCCTTAGAGCCTACGAGCAGTACTTC.

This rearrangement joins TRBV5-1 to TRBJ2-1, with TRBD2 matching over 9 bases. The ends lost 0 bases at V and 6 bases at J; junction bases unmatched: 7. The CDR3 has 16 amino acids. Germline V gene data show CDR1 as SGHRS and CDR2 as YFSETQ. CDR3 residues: CASSLVGAGGFNEQFF. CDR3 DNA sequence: TGCGCCAGCAGCTTGGTAGGCGCGGGAGGGTTCAATGAGCAGTTCTTC.

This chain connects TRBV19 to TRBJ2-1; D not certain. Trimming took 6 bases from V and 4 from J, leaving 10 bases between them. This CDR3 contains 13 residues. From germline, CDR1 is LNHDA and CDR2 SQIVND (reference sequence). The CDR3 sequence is CASRGGFYNEQFF. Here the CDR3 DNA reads TGTGCCAGTAGAGGCGGATTTTACAATGAGCAGTTCTTC. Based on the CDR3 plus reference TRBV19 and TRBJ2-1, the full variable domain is DGGITQSPKYLFRKEGQNVTLSCEQNLNHDAMYWYRQDPGQGLRLIYYSQIVNDFQKGDIAEGYSVSREKKESFPLTVTSAQKNPTAFYLCASRGGFYNEQFFGPGTRLTVL.

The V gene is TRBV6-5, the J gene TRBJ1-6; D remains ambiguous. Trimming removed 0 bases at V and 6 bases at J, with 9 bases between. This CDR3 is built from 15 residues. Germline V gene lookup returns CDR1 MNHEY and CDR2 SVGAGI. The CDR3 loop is CASSYSRFVNSPLHF. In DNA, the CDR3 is TGTGCCAGCAGTTACTCCCGGTTTGTTAATTCACCCCTCCACTTT.

Here the CDR3 reads CSASRDRAEQYF. Here the CDR3 DNA reads TGCAGTGCTAGTCGGGACAGGGCCGAGCAGTACTTC. The chain uses TRBV20-1 and TRBJ2-7, with 9 bases aligning to TRBD1. After removal of 3 bases from V and 6 bases from J, the junction contained 3 bases not matched to a gene. The CDR3 extends over 12 amino acids. The germline gives CDR1 DFQATT, CDR2 SNEGSKA (reference sequence).